This TCR gamma chain was sequenced in a study of gamma delta lymphoproliferative disorders and STAT genes (dated by TCRdb to the late 2010s). For the study in its entirety: Of the 9 Tgammadelta LGLL patients who were sequenced, 4 had symptomatic disease and 5 followed an indolent course. To confirm the results, all delta-chain samples and a couple of gamma-chain samples were sequenced a second time. The TCR-sequenced pilot group comprised about nine Tgammadelta large granular lymphocyte leukemia patients and 2 hepatosplenic T-cell lymphoma patients. The LymphoTrack Dx TCRG Assay was used to build gamma-chain libraries from a minimum of 50 ng of genomic DNA. Because no corresponding Invivoscribe delta assay was available, delta-chain libraries were prepared according to the EuroClonality-NGS working group standard operating procedure. The study profiled TCR gamma and delta CDR3 repertoires by deep sequencing in Tgammadelta lymphoproliferative disease patients and healthy controls, within a larger immunophenotypic and STAT-mutation study. Study-level results and caveats: When whole repertoires were clustered, gamma repertoires from patients formed a group apart from those of healthy controls, but delta repertoires showed no separation between the groups. It was noted by the authors that NGS specificity may be reduced at low frequencies, so confirmation of the public or private nature of leukemic clones is needed. Major clones in indolent patients were dominated by Vgamma9-JgammaP and Vdelta2-Ddelta3-Jdelta1 rearrangements, but these rearrangements were absent in symptomatic patients, who instead used less common gene combinations. T cells in controls likely covered a range of maturation stages, whereas leukemic cells were skewed toward terminal effectors, which could potentially limit comparisons between patients and controls. Nearly all major patient gamma and delta clonotypes were public, shared with at least one healthy donor; only a couple of gamma clonotypes were private to disease.

This clone is labeled medium-sized (0.01 to 0.1%). It lacks a known antigen. Base qualities are missing; no much larger clone stands one base away. In both library methods, multiplex PCR was carried out with primers targeting conserved V and J regions of the TCR genes. Purified and pooled amplicons were sequenced on an Illumina MiSeq platform. As for the authors' bioinformatics: MiXCR performed V(D)J alignment, clonotype assembly and translation, and VDJtools was used for functionality assessment and CDR3 repertoire analyses. CDR3 followed the IMGT definition, and analyses included only productive sequences that used functional genes, leaving out ORF genes and pseudogenes. A custom Python script was used to look across all patients and controls for identical amino acid CDR3s belonging to major clonotypes, meaning those with a frequency of >=5%. A one-sided non-parametric Wilcoxon test was used to compare clonotype frequencies in patients versus controls. TCRdb reprocessed the public data with the CATT caller; entries with the same nucleotide sequence were combined afterwards. In this record, the V and J calls reflect TCRdb's handling and not the investigators' own analysis. The sample has under 2,500 gamma-chain clones on record, about 9.1% of them singletons. The ten most abundant clones make up over 50% of the sample.

TCR sequencing was performed on genomic DNA from peripheral blood mononuclear cells isolated from patients and controls. The median age of the sequenced patients was approximately 60 years, and the group included about five males and 6 or 7 females. Patients were recruited at a single hematology unit in Padova, Italy, and were reclassified according to 2017 WHO criteria for T-LGLL or HSTCL. All patient samples were collected while patients were either off therapy or before therapy. CDR1 and CDR2, per the germline V gene, are EGSNGY and YDSYNSKV. From the cysteine through the phenylalanine, the CDR3 covers 16 amino acids. Only the CDR3 portion is preserved as DNA: 48 bases, with reading frame beginning at the first base. Trimming leaves V shorter by 0 bases and J shorter by 3 bases, with the junction holding 7 bases beyond the gene matches.

The sample consisted of blood. In this chain, TRGV2 is recombined with TRGJP2. Since TCRdb gives no J gene, matching the DNA to germline was used here to assign it. The TCR originated in a human donor with gamma-delta T-cell large granular lymphocyte leukemia. The CDR3 reads as follows: CATWDGRWGSDWIKTF. The DNA reads as follows: TGTGCCACCTGGGACGGGCGATGGGGTAGTGATTGGATCAAGACGTTT.